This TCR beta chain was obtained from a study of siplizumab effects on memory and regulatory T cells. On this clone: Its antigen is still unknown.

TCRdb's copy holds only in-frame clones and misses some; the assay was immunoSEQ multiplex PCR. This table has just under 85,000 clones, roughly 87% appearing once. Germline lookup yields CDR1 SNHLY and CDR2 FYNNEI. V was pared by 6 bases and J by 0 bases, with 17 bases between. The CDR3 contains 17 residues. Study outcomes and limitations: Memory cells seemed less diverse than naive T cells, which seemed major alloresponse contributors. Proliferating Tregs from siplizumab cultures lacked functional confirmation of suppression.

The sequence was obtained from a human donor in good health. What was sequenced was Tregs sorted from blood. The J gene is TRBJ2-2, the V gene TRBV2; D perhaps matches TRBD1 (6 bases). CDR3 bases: TGTGCCAGCAGGAGTTTCAGGGGAGTCGCGAACACCGGGGAGCTGTTTTTT. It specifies CASRSFRGVANTGELFF.